This T cell receptor (beta chain) was retrieved from a study of tissue T cells after allogeneic stem cell transplantation. About the study: Viable blood and marrow gave sorted CD3+ T cells if numbers allowed.

V lost 6 bases and J lost 8; bases outside the gene matches: 6. The CDR3 runs 12 residues. Germline CDR1 and CDR2: MNHNY and SVGAGI (reference sequence). Study-level results: Only a limited share of tissue TCRs appeared in blood or spleen.

Profiled with immunoSEQ multiplex PCR; TCRdb holds only in-frame clones, not every one. The profile covers roughly 30,000 clones, with about 85% appearing a single time and about 3.7% taken by the ten largest. On this clone: What it recognizes is unknown.

The source is a woman aged 18-50 years who later had graft-versus-host disease after an allogeneic stem cell transplant. Sequenced material: blood, taken before transplantation. V is TRBV6-6 and J is TRBJ1-2, with 7 bases matching TRBD1. The CDR3, as DNA: TGTGCCAGCAGCAGACAGGGAGGCGGCTACACCTTC. Translating it yields CASSRQGGGYTF.